The rows below give T cell receptor beta chains drawn from one sample of a study of T cell changes during pregnancy in multiple sclerosis. Data came from immunoSEQ multiplex PCR; TCRdb stores just in-frame clones and leaves some out. The sample includes about 100,000 clones, 93% of them seen just once. The sequences come from peripheral blood, collected after pregnancy. The receptors were sampled from a female donor with multiple sclerosis, enrolled in a pregnancy study. CDR3s leave out the opening cysteine and the closing phenylalanine or tryptophan. Size is omitted from some rows. Given values are once, few, many or a class for expanded clones.

CDR3,size,J,V
ASSLVRGKEHGYT,once,TRBJ1-2,TRBV7-3
ASRDGTVETQY,NA,TRBJ2-5,TRBV5-4
ASSPLGQGHTGELF,NA,TRBJ2-2,TRBV18
ASSQVAGASPYEQY,once,TRBJ2-7,TRBV4-2
ASSEDGGRGANVLT,NA,TRBJ2-6,TRBV6-1
ASSVGEGGGSDEQF,once,TRBJ2-1,TRBV9
ASRSRTGMAETQY,NA,TRBJ2-5,TRBV7-9
ASSSTGHEQY,NA,TRBJ2-7,TRBV11-3
ASSLRGLPGVINTEAF,NA,TRBJ1-1,TRBV28
ASSQDVWAANTEAF,NA,TRBJ1-1,TRBV4-3
ASSPGTGGFEQY,NA,TRBJ2-7,TRBV5-1
ASSQGARTDTQY,once,TRBJ2-3,TRBV10-2
ASSRTSGTGEQY,NA,TRBJ2-7,TRBV6-6
ASSSLGSNYGYT,NA,TRBJ1-2,TRBV28
SVAAGGKNTEAF,NA,TRBJ1-1,TRBV29-1
ASSLDSGNPYNEQF,NA,TRBJ2-1,TRBV11-3
AWSAPGLHTGELF,few,TRBJ2-2,TRBV30
ACSRGSSGNTGELF,NA,TRBJ2-2,TRBV30
ASRAGTSGTDTQY,NA,TRBJ2-3,TRBV10-2
ASSLVPSGGANEQF,NA,TRBJ2-1,TRBV11-2
ASSVDRAQGNTIY,once,TRBJ1-3,TRBV9
ASSETGSYYGTDTQY,NA,TRBJ2-3,TRBV6-1
ASSTGTSGRLTDTQY,NA,TRBJ2-3,TRBV9
ASSRTSGTYNEQF,NA,TRBJ2-1,TRBV4-1
ASSLQGLVSTGELF,NA,TRBJ2-2,TRBV11-3
ASSIKAGYEQY,NA,TRBJ2-7,TRBV19
ASSELAGAQETQY,few,TRBJ2-5,TRBV6-1
ASSKTAANTGELF,NA,TRBJ2-2,TRBV6-6
AWSTGGNTIY,NA,TRBJ1-3,TRBV30
ASSEYDRPPYNEQF,NA,TRBJ2-1,TRBV2
ASSQVSSQPQH,NA,TRBJ1-5,TRBV4-1
ASSEIAGGTGELF,NA,TRBJ2-2,TRBV7-8
ASSFTSGRSYEQY,few,TRBJ2-7,TRBV7-9
ASSLFGQGAREQF,NA,TRBJ2-1,TRBV5-1
ASSQRAGEETQY,once,TRBJ2-5,TRBV4-1
ASTFLGTSGSRELF,NA,TRBJ2-2,TRBV2
AITGQGSGYT,few,TRBJ1-2,TRBV10-3
ASSEAKNRQIAYEQY,NA,TRBJ2-7,TRBV6-1
ASGTAGGGPEQY,NA,TRBJ2-7,TRBV27
ASSPLGPSGSNEQY,NA,TRBJ2-7,TRBV27
ATRTGDLRYT,once,TRBJ1-2,TRBV27
ASSPGTSGSKDTQY,many,TRBJ2-3,TRBV4-3
ASSLERGYNEQF,NA,TRBJ2-1,TRBV7-8
AWGPQVGELF,NA,TRBJ2-2,TRBV30
ASSLAGANTGELF,NA,TRBJ2-2,TRBV7-8
ASRPFITGWVTSNEKLF,NA,TRBJ1-4,TRBV28
ASSDSRRTAEAF,NA,TRBJ1-1,TRBV25-1
ASSVFLGGGQGNTGELF,NA,TRBJ2-2,TRBV9
ASSPNTGGAYGYT,NA,TRBJ1-2,TRBV7-6
TSSFTSGTYSYEQY,NA,TRBJ2-7,TRBV5-1
ASTSTTYGYT,once,TRBJ1-2,TRBV6-1